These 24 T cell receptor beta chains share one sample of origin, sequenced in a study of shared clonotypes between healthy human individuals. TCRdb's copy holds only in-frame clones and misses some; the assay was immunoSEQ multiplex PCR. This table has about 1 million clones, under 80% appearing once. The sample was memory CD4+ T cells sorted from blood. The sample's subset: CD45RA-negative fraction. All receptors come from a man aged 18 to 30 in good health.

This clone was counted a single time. CDR3 amino acids: CAWLRSGANVLTF. The CDR3 DNA sequence: TGTGCCTGGTTGCGCTCTGGGGCCAACGTCCTGACTTTC. The chain uses TRBV30 and TRBJ2-6; D uncertain. Germline CDR1 reads GTSNPN; CDR2 reads SVGIG (reference sequence). The length of the CDR3 is 13 residues. V lost 5 bases, J lost 0 bases, and 5 bases lay in between.

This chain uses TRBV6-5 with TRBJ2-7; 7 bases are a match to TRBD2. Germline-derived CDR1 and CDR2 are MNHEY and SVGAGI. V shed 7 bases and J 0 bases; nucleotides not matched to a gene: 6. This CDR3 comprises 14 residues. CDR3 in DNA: TGTGCCAGCACCTCGCCGGGAGGCTCCTACGAGCAGTACTTC. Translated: CASTSPGGSYEQYF.

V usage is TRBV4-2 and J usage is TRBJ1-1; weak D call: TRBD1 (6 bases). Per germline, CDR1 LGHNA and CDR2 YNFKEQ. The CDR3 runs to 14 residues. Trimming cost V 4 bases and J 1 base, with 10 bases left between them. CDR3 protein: CASSLTGKNTEAFF. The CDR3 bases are TGTGCCAGCAGCCTCACAGGGAAGAACACTGAAGCTTTCTTT.

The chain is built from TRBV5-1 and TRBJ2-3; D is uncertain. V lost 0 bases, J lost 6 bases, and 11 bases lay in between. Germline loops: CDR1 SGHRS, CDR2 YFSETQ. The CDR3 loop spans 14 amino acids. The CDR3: CASSLEDGVDTQYF. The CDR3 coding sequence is TGCGCCAGCAGCTTGGAAGATGGAGTTGATACGCAGTATTTT. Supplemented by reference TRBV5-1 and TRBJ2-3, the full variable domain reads KAGVTQTPRYLIKTRGQQVTLSCSPISGHRSVSWYQQTPGQGLQFLFEYFSETQRNKGNFPGRFSGRQFSNSRSEMNVSTLELGDSALYLCASSLEDGVDTQYFGPGTRLTVL.

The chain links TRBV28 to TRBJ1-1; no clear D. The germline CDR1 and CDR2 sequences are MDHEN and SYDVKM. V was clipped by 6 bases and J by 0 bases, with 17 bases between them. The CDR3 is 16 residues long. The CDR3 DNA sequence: TGTGCCAGCAGGTATGACCGGTCCGGGATGAACACTGAAGCTTTCTTT. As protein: CASRYDRSGMNTEAFF.

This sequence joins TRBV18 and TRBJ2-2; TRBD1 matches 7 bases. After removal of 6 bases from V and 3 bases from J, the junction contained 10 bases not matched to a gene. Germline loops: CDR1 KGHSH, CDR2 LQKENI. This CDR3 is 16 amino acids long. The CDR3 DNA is TGTGCCAGCTCCGACACACAGGGGCGACACACCGGGGAGCTGTTTTTT. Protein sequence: CASSDTQGRHTGELFF.

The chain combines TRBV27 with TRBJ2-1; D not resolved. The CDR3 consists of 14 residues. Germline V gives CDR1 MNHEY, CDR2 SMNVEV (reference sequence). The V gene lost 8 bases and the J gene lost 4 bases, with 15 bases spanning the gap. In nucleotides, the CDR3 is TGTGCCAGCGCATACGATGGGCCTTACAATGAGCAGTTCTTC. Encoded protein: CASAYDGPYNEQFF.

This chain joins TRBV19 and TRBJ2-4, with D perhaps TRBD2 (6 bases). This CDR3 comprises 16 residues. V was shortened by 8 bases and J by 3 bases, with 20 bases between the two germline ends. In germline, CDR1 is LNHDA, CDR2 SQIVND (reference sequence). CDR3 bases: TGTGCCAGTTCTGATTGGGGGGAGAGGGACAAAAACATTCAGTACTTC. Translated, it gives CASSDWGERDKNIQYF.

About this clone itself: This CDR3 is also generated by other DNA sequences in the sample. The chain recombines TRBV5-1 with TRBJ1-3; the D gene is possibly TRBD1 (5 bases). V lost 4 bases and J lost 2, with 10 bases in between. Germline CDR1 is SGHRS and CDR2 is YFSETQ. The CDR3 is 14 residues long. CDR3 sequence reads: CASSPGGAGNTIYF. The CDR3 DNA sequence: TGCGCCAGCAGCCCCGGGGGGGCTGGAAACACCATATATTTT.

Here the CDR3 reads CASSQSPSGAWSEQFF. The CDR3 DNA reads as TGCGCCAGCAGCCAATCCCCTAGCGGGGCATGGAGTGAGCAGTTCTTC. The V gene is TRBV5-1, the J gene TRBJ2-1, with 9 nucleotides matching TRBD2. Losses at the gene ends were 4 bases for V and 9 bases for J; bases not matched to a gene: 14. Germline V CDR1 and CDR2: SGHRS, YFSETQ. The CDR3 runs to 16 residues.

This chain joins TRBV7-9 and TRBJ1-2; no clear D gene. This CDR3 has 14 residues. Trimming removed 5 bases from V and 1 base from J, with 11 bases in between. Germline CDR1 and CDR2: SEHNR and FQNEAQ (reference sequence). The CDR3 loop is CASSPNRHNYGYTF. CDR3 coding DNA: TGTGCCAGCAGCCCAAACCGTCATAACTATGGCTACACCTTC.

The CDR3 sequence: CATSRDISLYEQYF. As DNA, the CDR3 is TGTGCCACCAGCAGAGATATCTCCCTCTACGAGCAGTACTTC. V gene TRBV15 combines with J gene TRBJ2-7, with no clear D. From germline, CDR1 is LNHNV and CDR2 YYDKDF (reference sequence). V shed 0 bases and J shed 3 bases, with 9 bases lying between them. The CDR3 totals 14 residues.

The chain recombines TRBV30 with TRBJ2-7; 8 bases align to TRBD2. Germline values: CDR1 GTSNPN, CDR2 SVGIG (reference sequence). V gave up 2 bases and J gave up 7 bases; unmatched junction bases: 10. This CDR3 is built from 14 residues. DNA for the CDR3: TGTGCCTGGAGTCTTCTTGCAGTAGCGGGGGAGCAGTACTTC. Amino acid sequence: CAWSLLAVAGEQYF.

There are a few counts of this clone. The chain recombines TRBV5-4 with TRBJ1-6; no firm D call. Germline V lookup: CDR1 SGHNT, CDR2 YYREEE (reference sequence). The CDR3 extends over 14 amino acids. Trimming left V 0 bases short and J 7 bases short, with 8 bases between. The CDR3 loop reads CASSLGSQNSPLHF. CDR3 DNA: TGTGCCAGCAGCTTGGGCAGCCAAAATTCACCCCTCCACTTT.

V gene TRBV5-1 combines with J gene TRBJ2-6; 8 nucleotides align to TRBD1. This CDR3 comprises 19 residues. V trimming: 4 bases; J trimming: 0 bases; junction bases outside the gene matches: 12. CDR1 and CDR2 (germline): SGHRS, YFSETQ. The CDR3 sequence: CASSTPPGQVPSGANVLTF. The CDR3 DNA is TGCGCCAGCAGCACACCCCCGGGACAGGTCCCCTCTGGGGCCAACGTCCTGACTTTC.

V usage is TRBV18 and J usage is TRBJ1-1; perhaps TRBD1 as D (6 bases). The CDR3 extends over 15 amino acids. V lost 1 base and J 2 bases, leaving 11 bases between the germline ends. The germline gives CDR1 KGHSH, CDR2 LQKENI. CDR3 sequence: CASSPRQGFNTEAFF. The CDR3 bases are TGTGCCAGCTCACCACGTCAGGGGTTTAACACTGAAGCTTTCTTT.

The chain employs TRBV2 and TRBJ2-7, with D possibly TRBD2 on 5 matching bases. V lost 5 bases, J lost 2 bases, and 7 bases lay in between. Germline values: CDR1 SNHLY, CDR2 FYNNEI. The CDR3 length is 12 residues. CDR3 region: CASSSGTYEQYF. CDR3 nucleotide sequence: TGTGCCAGCAGTTCGGGGACCTACGAGCAGTACTTC.

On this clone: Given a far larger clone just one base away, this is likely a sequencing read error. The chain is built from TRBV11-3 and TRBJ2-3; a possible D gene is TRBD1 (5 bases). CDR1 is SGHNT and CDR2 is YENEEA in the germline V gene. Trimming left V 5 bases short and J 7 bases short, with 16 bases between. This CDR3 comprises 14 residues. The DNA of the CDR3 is TGTGCCAGCAGCCCTGGGGCAGCAACAAATACGCAGTATTTT. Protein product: CASSPGAATNTQYF.

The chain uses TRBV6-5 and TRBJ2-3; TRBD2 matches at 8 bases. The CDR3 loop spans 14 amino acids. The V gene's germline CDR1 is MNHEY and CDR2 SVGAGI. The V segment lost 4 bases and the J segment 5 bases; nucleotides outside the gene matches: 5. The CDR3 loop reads CASSSGTSRDTQYF. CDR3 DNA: TGTGCCAGCAGTTCCGGGACTAGTCGAGATACGCAGTATTTT.

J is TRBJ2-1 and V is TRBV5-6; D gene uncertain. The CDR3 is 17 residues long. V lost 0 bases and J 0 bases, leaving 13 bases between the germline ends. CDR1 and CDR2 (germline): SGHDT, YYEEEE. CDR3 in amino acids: CASSLVFGSGSYNEQFF. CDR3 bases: TGTGCCAGCAGCTTGGTGTTCGGCTCGGGCTCCTACAATGAGCAGTTCTTC.

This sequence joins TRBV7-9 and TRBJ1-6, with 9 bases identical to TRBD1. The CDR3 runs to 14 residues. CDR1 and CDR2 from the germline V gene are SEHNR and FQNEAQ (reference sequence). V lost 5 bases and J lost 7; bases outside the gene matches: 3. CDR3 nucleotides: TGTGCCAGCAGCCAAGGGACAGGGAATTCACCCCTCCACTTT. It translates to CASSQGTGNSPLHF.

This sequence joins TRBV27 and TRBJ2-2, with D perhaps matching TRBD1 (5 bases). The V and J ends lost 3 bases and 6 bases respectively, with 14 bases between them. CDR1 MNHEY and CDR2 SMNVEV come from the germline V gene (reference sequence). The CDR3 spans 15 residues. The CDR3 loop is CASSLNRFSPGELFF. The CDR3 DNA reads TGTGCCAGCAGTTTGAACAGGTTCAGCCCCGGGGAGCTGTTTTTT.

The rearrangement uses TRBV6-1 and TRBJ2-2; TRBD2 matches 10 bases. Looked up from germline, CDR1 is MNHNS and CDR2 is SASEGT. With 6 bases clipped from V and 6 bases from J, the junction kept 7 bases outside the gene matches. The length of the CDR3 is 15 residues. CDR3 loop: CASRYLAGAAGELFF. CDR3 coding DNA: TGTGCCAGCAGGTACCTAGCGGGAGCGGCCGGGGAGCTGTTTTTT.

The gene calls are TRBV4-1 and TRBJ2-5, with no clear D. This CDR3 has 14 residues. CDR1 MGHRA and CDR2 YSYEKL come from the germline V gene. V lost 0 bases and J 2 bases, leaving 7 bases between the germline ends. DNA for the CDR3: TGCGCCAGCAGCCAAGAATACGGTCAAGAGACCCAGTACTTC. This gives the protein CASSQEYGQETQYF.